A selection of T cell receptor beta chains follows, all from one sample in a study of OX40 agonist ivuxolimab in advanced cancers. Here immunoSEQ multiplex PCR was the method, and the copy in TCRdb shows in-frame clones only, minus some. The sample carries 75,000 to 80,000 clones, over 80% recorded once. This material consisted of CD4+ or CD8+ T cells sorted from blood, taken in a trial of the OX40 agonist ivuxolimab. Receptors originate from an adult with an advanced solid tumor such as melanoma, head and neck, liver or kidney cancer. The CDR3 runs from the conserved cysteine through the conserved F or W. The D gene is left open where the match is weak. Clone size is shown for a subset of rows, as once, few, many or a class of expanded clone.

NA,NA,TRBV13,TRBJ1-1,TGTGCCAGCAGCTTCTCGAACACTGAAGCTTTCTTT,CASSFSNTEAFF
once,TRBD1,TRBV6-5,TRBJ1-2,TGTGCCAGCAGTTACTCGACAGGGGATAGCTACACCTTC,CASSYSTGDSYTF
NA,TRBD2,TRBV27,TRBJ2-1,TGTGCCAGCAGTTATAGCGGGAGCTACAATGAGCAGTTCTTC,CASSYSGSYNEQFF
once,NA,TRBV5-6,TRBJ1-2,TGTGCCAGCAGCTTTACATCACATGGCTACACCTTC,CASSFTSHGYTF
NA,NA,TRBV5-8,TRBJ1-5,TGTGCCAGCAGCGTTGTTGGCAGGGGAGCCAATCAGCCCCAGCATTTT,CASSVVGRGANQPQHF
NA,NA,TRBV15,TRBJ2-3,TGTGCCACCATTAGGGGGGCTAGCACAGATACGCAGTATTTT,CATIRGASTDTQYF
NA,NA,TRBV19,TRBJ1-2,TGTGCCAGTAGTCCGCGGGGGAAGGGGCAGGCTAACTATGGCTACACCTTC,CASSPRGKGQANYGYTF
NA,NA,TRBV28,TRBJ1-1,TGTGCCAGCACCATGCCGGGGTCCCTAGGCACTGAAGCTTTCTTT,CASTMPGSLGTEAFF
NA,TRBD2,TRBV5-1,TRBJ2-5,TGCGCCAGCAGCCCGGGACTAGCGGGAGGCGGGGAGACCCAGTACTTC,CASSPGLAGGGETQYF
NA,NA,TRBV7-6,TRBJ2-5,TGTGCCAGCAGCTCACTAGGGGGAGAGACCCAGTACTTC,CASSSLGGETQYF
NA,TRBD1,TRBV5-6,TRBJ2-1,TGTGCCAGCAGCTCATCGGGACAGGGGAAGTACAATGAGCAGTTCTTC,CASSSSGQGKYNEQFF
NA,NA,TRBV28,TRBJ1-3,TGTGCCAGCAGACGAAGGCTTTCTGGAAACACCATATATTTT,CASRRRLSGNTIYF
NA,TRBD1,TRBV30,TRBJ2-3,TGTGCCTGGAGTACCGGACAGGGGGGTAGCACAGATACGCAGTATTTT,CAWSTGQGGSTDTQYF
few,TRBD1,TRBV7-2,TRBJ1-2,TGTGCCAGCAGCCCCCTAGGGACAGGGGTGAGAGGCTACACCTTC,CASSPLGTGVRGYTF
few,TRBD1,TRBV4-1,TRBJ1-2,TGCGCCAGCAGCCCGACAGGGGGCTCTGGCTACACCTTC,CASSPTGGSGYTF
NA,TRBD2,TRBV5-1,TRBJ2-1,TGCGCCAGCAGCTTGGGGGACTACCACAATGAGCAGTTCTTC,CASSLGDYHNEQFF
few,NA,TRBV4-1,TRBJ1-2,TGCGCCAGCAGCCAACTTACCTCCAACTATGGCTACACCTTC,CASSQLTSNYGYTF
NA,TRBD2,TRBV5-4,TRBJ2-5,TGTGCCAGCAGCTTGCGGACTAGCGGGGCTGGAGAGACCCAGTACTTC,CASSLRTSGAGETQYF
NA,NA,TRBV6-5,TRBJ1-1,TGTGCCAGCAGCGATCGGGGCAGGGAAGCTTTCTTT,CASSDRGREAFF
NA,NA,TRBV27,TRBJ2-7,TGTGCCAGCAGTTTATCTCCTCTAGACGAGCAGTACTTC,CASSLSPLDEQYF
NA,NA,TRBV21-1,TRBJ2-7,TGTGCCAGCAGCAAAAAGACGGCGTACGAGCAGTACTTC,CASSKKTAYEQYF
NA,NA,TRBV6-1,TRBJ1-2,TGTGCCAGCAGTCGCCGGGGGTACACCTTC,CASSRRGYTF
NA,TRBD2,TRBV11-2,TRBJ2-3,TGTGCCAGCAGCTTAGTAGCGGGGATTAGAGATACGCAGTATTTT,CASSLVAGIRDTQYF
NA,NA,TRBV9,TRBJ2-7,TGTGCCAGCAGCGTAGGAGTACAGTATGGGTCCGAGCAGTACTTC,CASSVGVQYGSEQYF
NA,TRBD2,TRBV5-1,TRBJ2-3,TGCGCCAGCAGCTTCCTAGCGGGAGGTCAGGATACGCAGTATTTT,CASSFLAGGQDTQYF
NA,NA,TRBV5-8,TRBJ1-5,TGTGCCAGCAGCAATAATTGGGGGGCAGGGGATCAGCCCCAGCATTTT,CASSNNWGAGDQPQHF
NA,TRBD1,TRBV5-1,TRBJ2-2,TGCGCCAGCAGCTTGTTTGGGACAGGAGAGAACACCGGGGAGCTGTTTTTT,CASSLFGTGENTGELFF
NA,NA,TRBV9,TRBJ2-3,TGTGCCAGCAGCGTAGAGTCTGAGGGGCGGCCTAGCACAGATACGCAGTATTTT,CASSVESEGRPSTDTQYF
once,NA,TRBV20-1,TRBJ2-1,TGCAGTGCTACGTACAATGAGCAGTTCTTC,CSATYNEQFF
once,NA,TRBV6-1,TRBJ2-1,TGTGCCAGCAGCCGACTAGGGAACAATGAGCAGTTCTTC,CASSRLGNNEQFF
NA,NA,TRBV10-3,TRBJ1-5,TGTGCCATCAGTGAGTCGGCAGGATATAATCAGCCCCAGCATTTT,CAISESAGYNQPQHF
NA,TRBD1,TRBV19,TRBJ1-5,TGTGCCAGTAGTACAACAGGGGGCAGGCAGCCCCAGCATTTT,CASSTTGGRQPQHF
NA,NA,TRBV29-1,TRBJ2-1,TGCAGCGTTAGGTCAGCCGGATACAATGAGCAGTTCTTC,CSVRSAGYNEQFF
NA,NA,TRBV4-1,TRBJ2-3,TGCGCCAGCAGCCAAGATTTAAGGTCCGTTGGGTCAGATACGCAGTATTTT,CASSQDLRSVGSDTQYF
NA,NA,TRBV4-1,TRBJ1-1,TGCGCCAGCAGCCTGCGGACCCTCAGGGGCACTGAAGCTTTCTTT,CASSLRTLRGTEAFF
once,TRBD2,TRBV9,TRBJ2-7,TGTGCCAGCAGCGTTGGTAGCGGGGGATACGAGCAGTACTTC,CASSVGSGGYEQYF
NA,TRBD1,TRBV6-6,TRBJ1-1,TGTGCCAGCAGTTACGACAGGGCGAACACTGAAGCTTTCTTT,CASSYDRANTEAFF
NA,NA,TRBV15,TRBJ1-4,TGTGCCACCAGCAGAGATGGCGGGCCGAGTGAAAAACTGTTTTTT,CATSRDGGPSEKLFF
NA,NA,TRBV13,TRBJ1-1,TGTGCCAGCAGCTTAAGGGGAGCCCCTGAAGCTTTCTTT,CASSLRGAPEAFF